Listed here are 3 T cell receptor beta chains from one sample, sequenced in a study of blood T cell repertoires in COVID-19. Clones were sequenced by immunoSEQ multiplex PCR, and TCRdb holds only the in-frame ones, with some missing. The table records 120,000 to 150,000 clones, about four fifths of them present only once. The sample consisted of peripheral blood. The receptors derive from a human donor with acute or convalescent COVID-19. The donor label of this sample is uncertain.

The chain recombines TRBV9 with TRBJ2-4; 11 nucleotides match TRBD2. The CDR3 has 15 amino acids. CDR1 is SGDLS, CDR2 YYNGEE, per germline. V trimming: 3 bases; J trimming: 6 bases; junction bases outside the gene matches: 5. The CDR3 coding sequence is TGTGCCAGCAGCGCCCCCGGGACTAGCGGAAACATTCAGTACTTC. Its translation: CASSAPGTSGNIQYF.

This clone was seen at least ten times. The V and J genes are TRBV4-1 and TRBJ1-2; weak D call: TRBD1 (5 bases). The germline V gene encodes CDR1 MGHRA and CDR2 YSYEKL. Trimming stripped 0 bases from V and 8 bases from J, with 16 bases between. The CDR3 spans 15 residues. CDR3 DNA: TGCGCCAGCAGCCAAGATCAAACCGGGGGGGGAGGCTACACCTTC. Translating it yields CASSQDQTGGGGYTF.

Only a few counts were recorded for this clone. This chain uses TRBV25-1 with TRBJ1-6; D call uncertain. CDR1 is MGHDK, CDR2 SYGVNS, per germline. This CDR3 has 14 residues. The V gene lost 4 bases and the J gene lost 0 bases, with 4 bases spanning the gap. The CDR3 sequence is CASSGISYNSPLHF. The CDR3 nucleotides are TGTGCCAGCAGTGGTATCTCCTATAATTCACCCCTCCACTTT.